The sequence of this TCR beta chain was determined in a study of T cell responses to AZD1222 COVID-19 vaccine. For this clone: As yet, its antigen is unknown.

Germline assignment: CDR1 SGHRS and CDR2 YFSETQ. Trimming pared 0 bases from V and 7 bases from J, leaving 8 bases between. There are 13 residues in the CDR3. Only in-frame clones appear in the TCRdb table, and some are missing; sequencing was by immunoSEQ multiplex PCR. The table lists 35,000 to 45,000 clones, around 81% of them singletons, with less than 5% in the top ten. Study-wide results and limits: White British ancestry dominated among donors, who included more females, and clonal diversity was possibly underestimated.

This material consisted of peripheral blood, taken on day 0 of AZD1222 vaccination. This TCR was sampled from an adult in good health. This chain connects TRBV5-1 to TRBJ2-1, with D unclear. The CDR3 loop reads CASSLGPTNEQFF. CDR3 sequence (DNA): TGCGCCAGCAGCTTGGGGCCAACTAATGAGCAGTTCTTC.